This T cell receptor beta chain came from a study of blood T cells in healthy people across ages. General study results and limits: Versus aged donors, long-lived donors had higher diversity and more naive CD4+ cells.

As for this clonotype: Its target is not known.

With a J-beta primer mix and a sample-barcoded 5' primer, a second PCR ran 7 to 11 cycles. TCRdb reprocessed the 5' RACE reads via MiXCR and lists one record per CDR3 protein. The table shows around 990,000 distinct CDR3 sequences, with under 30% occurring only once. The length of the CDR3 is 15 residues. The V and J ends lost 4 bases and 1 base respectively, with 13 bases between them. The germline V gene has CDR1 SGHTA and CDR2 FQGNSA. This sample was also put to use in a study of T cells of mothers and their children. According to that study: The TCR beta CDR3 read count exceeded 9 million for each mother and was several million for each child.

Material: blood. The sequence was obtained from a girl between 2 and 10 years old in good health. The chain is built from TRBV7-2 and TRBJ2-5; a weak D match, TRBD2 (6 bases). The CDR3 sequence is CASSSDLAPQETQYF. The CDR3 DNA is TGTGCCAGCAGCTCTGATCTAGCGCCCCAAGAGACCCAGTACTTC. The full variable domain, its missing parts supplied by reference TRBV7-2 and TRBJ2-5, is GAGVSQSPSNKVTEKGKDVELRCDPISGHTALYWYRQSLGQGLEFLIYFQGNSAPDKSGLPSDRFSAERTGGSVSTLTIQRTQQEDSAVYLCASSSDLAPQETQYFGPGTRLLVL.